The rows below give T cell receptor beta chains drawn from one sample of a study of Tregs in tolerant kidney transplant recipients. Assay: immunoSEQ multiplex PCR; the TCRdb copy retains only in-frame clones and omits some. The repertoire includes around 78,000 clones, more than 85% of them detected once, and approximately 0.35% sits in the top ten. The starting material was Tregs from blood, obtained before the transplant. Receptors originate from a human donor who received a combined kidney and bone marrow transplant. Both conserved end residues are part of each CDR3. Fields, in order: D gene, V gene, clone size, J gene, CDR3 DNA, CDR3 protein. A D gene is named only where the DNA matches it firmly. A row's size may be missing; if present it is once, few, many or a size class.

D: NA
V: TRBV15
size: NA
J: TRBJ2-5
DNA: TGTGCCACCAGCAGAGATGCGCAGGAGCAGACCCAGTACTTC
CDR3: CATSRDAQEQTQYF

D: TRBD1
V: TRBV28
size: NA
J: TRBJ2-7
DNA: TGTGCCAGCGGGGGGGAGGGACAGGGGGCTGGGGAGCAGTACTTC
CDR3: CASGGEGQGAGEQYF

D: NA
V: TRBV11-3
size: NA
J: TRBJ2-3
DNA: TGTGCCAGCAGCTTAGGGGTATCCTATACGCAGTATTTT
CDR3: CASSLGVSYTQYF

D: TRBD2
V: TRBV11-1
size: NA
J: TRBJ2-7
DNA: TGTGCCAGCAGCTTGGGACTAGCCTACGAGCAGTACTTC
CDR3: CASSLGLAYEQYF

D: TRBD1
V: TRBV27
size: NA
J: TRBJ1-5
DNA: TGTGCCAGCAGTTTAAGTAGGACAGGGCGTCAGCCCCAGCATTTT
CDR3: CASSLSRTGRQPQHF

D: NA
V: TRBV28
size: NA
J: TRBJ1-1
DNA: TGTGCCAGCAGGCCAACTGGGGGCCTTGGTGCTTTCTTT
CDR3: CASRPTGGLGAFF

D: NA
V: TRBV28
size: NA
J: TRBJ1-2
DNA: TGTGCCAGCAGTTCGGGACCGTATAACTATGGCTACACCTTC
CDR3: CASSSGPYNYGYTF

D: NA
V: TRBV5-1
size: NA
J: TRBJ1-4
DNA: TGCGCCAGCAGTACGTTGGGGGTCGCTACTGAAAAACTGTTTTTT
CDR3: CASSTLGVATEKLFF

D: TRBD1
V: TRBV19
size: NA
J: TRBJ2-2
DNA: TGTGCCAGTAGTATCACAGGGGTGCACACCGGGGAGCTGTTTTTT
CDR3: CASSITGVHTGELFF

D: TRBD2
V: TRBV2
size: NA
J: TRBJ2-3
DNA: TGTGCCAGCGGGGGGAGGGACCCCGTGGATACGCAGTATTTT
CDR3: CASGGRDPVDTQYF

D: TRBD2
V: TRBV19
size: NA
J: TRBJ2-3
DNA: TGTGCCAGTAGTATGGGGACTAGCGGAAACACAGATACGCAGTATTTT
CDR3: CASSMGTSGNTDTQYF

D: NA
V: TRBV21-1
size: few
J: TRBJ2-7
DNA: TGTGCCAGCAGCAAGAGCCGGGACAGGGGAGACGAGCAGTACTTC
CDR3: CASSKSRDRGDEQYF

D: TRBD2
V: TRBV5-1
size: NA
J: TRBJ2-1
DNA: TGCGCCAGCAGCGCTAGCGGAGCCTACAATGAGCAGTTCTTC
CDR3: CASSASGAYNEQFF

D: TRBD1
V: TRBV5-1
size: NA
J: TRBJ1-3
DNA: TGCGCCAGCAGCCCTCCCCAGACAGGGTCTGGAAACACCATATATTTT
CDR3: CASSPPQTGSGNTIYF

D: NA
V: TRBV27
size: NA
J: TRBJ2-3
DNA: TGTGCCAGCTGTAGGGGGGGCACAGATACGCAGTATTTT
CDR3: CASCRGGTDTQYF

D: NA
V: TRBV11-2
size: NA
J: TRBJ2-1
DNA: TGTGCCAGCAGCTTAGATCGGCCGCACAATGAGCAGTTCTTC
CDR3: CASSLDRPHNEQFF

D: NA
V: TRBV5-1
size: NA
J: TRBJ2-3
DNA: TGCGCCAGCAGCACCTCACCGCAGGGGACTAGCACAGATACGCAGTATTTT
CDR3: CASSTSPQGTSTDTQYF

D: NA
V: TRBV5-1
size: NA
J: TRBJ1-4
DNA: TGCGCCAGCAGCACCTCCGGGACCAGCAATGAAAAACTGTTTTTT
CDR3: CASSTSGTSNEKLFF

D: NA
V: TRBV28
size: NA
J: TRBJ2-2
DNA: TGTGCCAGCAGTTTCGGGGACCTCGTGAACACCGGGGAGCTGTTTTTT
CDR3: CASSFGDLVNTGELFF

D: TRBD1
V: TRBV14
size: NA
J: TRBJ1-4
DNA: TGTGCCAGCAGCCAATATTACCGGGACAGAACACCGGCTGGCGGGAATGAAAAACTGTTTTTT
CDR3: CASSQYYRDRTPAGGNEKLFF

D: TRBD2
V: TRBV19
size: NA
J: TRBJ2-4
DNA: TGTGCCAGTAGTGCGGGACTAGATTATATTCAGTACTTC
CDR3: CASSAGLDYIQYF

D: TRBD2
V: TRBV2
size: NA
J: TRBJ2-2
DNA: TGTGCCAGCAGGGGGCTATCAGCGGGAGTTACCGGGGAGCTGTTTTTT
CDR3: CASRGLSAGVTGELFF

D: NA
V: TRBV5-1
size: NA
J: TRBJ1-4
DNA: TGCGCCAGCAGCGTGTTCGGGGAATACGGTGAAAAACTGTTTTTT
CDR3: CASSVFGEYGEKLFF

D: TRBD2
V: TRBV6-7
size: NA
J: TRBJ2-7
DNA: TGTGCCAGCAGTTACCCCCAGCCCGGGACTAGCGGGAGGCAAGGAACCTACGAGCAGTACTTC
CDR3: CASSYPQPGTSGRQGTYEQYF

D: NA
V: TRBV9
size: NA
J: TRBJ1-2
DNA: TGTGCCAGCAGCCCAGGGGTCGGTGGAGGCTACACCTTC
CDR3: CASSPGVGGGYTF

D: NA
V: TRBV29-1
size: NA
J: TRBJ2-3
DNA: TGCAGCGTTGAAGATGGGGCCAGATCCACAGATACGCAGTATTTT
CDR3: CSVEDGARSTDTQYF

D: NA
V: TRBV10-3
size: once
J: TRBJ2-3
DNA: TGTGCCATCAGTGAGTCGCCGGGGGGCGTTGTGGCAGATACGCAGTATTTT
CDR3: CAISESPGGVVADTQYF

D: NA
V: TRBV28
size: NA
J: TRBJ1-3
DNA: TGTGCCAGCAGCCCAAGATGGAGGGCGAGCTCTGGAAACACCATATATTTT
CDR3: CASSPRWRASSGNTIYF

D: NA
V: TRBV28
size: NA
J: TRBJ2-6
DNA: TGTGCCAGCAGTTTGGGGACCTCTGGGGCCAACGTCCTGACTTTC
CDR3: CASSLGTSGANVLTF

D: TRBD1
V: TRBV6-1
size: NA
J: TRBJ1-5
DNA: TGTGCCAGCTCTGCAGGACAGGGGTCAGGTCAGCCCCAGCATTTT
CDR3: CASSAGQGSGQPQHF

D: TRBD1
V: TRBV12-5
size: NA
J: TRBJ2-7
DNA: TGTGCTAGTGGTTCGACCCCTGGGACAGCTGTCTCCTACGAGCAGTACTTC
CDR3: CASGSTPGTAVSYEQYF

D: TRBD1
V: TRBV7-9
size: NA
J: TRBJ2-3
DNA: TGTGCCAGCAGCTCCGGGACAGGTGACGGAGATACGCAGTATTTT
CDR3: CASSSGTGDGDTQYF

D: TRBD2
V: TRBV30
size: once
J: TRBJ2-3
DNA: TGTGCCTGGAGTGCGGGTAGCGGGTTTACAGATACGCAGTATTTT
CDR3: CAWSAGSGFTDTQYF

D: TRBD2
V: TRBV7-2
size: NA
J: TRBJ2-5
DNA: TGTGCCAGCAGCCTTCTGGGACTAGTGATATCCGAGACCCAGTACTTC
CDR3: CASSLLGLVISETQYF

D: NA
V: TRBV7-8
size: NA
J: TRBJ2-1
DNA: TGTGCCAGCAGCCCCACCGAGAGGCTTAGCGAGCAGTTCTTC
CDR3: CASSPTERLSEQFF

D: NA
V: TRBV18
size: NA
J: TRBJ2-1
DNA: TGTGCCAGCTCACAGGACTACAATGAGCAGTTCTTC
CDR3: CASSQDYNEQFF

D: NA
V: TRBV7-2
size: few
J: TRBJ2-7
DNA: TGTGCCAGCAGCTTAGTAGGGGGAGGGACTTCCTACGAGCAGTACTTC
CDR3: CASSLVGGGTSYEQYF

D: NA
V: TRBV30
size: NA
J: TRBJ1-4
DNA: TGTGCCTGGAACCGAGGCCAGAATAATGAAAAACTGTTTTTT
CDR3: CAWNRGQNNEKLFF

D: NA
V: TRBV28
size: NA
J: TRBJ1-1
DNA: TGTGCCAGCAGCCCCGGTGGAGGGGGAAGAACTGAAGCTTTCTTT
CDR3: CASSPGGGGRTEAFF

D: TRBD2
V: TRBV5-6
size: NA
J: TRBJ2-5
DNA: TGTGCCAGCAGCCGACTAGCGGGTGGGCAGACCCAGTACTTC
CDR3: CASSRLAGGQTQYF

D: NA
V: TRBV6-5
size: NA
J: TRBJ1-4
DNA: TGTGCCAGCAATGAAGGCCCCCACGGAAAACTGTTTTTT
CDR3: CASNEGPHGKLFF

D: NA
V: TRBV5-8
size: once
J: TRBJ1-4
DNA: TGTGCCAGCAGCGCTAGGCGGGGGCTGAGTGAAAAACTGTTTTTT
CDR3: CASSARRGLSEKLFF

D: NA
V: TRBV9
size: NA
J: TRBJ2-1
DNA: TGTGCCATCAGCGTAGCAGTCGGGACCTACAATGAGCAGTTCTTC
CDR3: CAISVAVGTYNEQFF

D: NA
V: TRBV7-2
size: NA
J: TRBJ2-1
DNA: TGTGCCAGCAGCCGAACAGGGGCCGGAGGGAGTGGGAATGAGCAGTTCTTC
CDR3: CASSRTGAGGSGNEQFF